This T cell receptor (beta chain) comes out of a study of regulatory T cells in long-lasting Graves disease. Study observations and caveats: Persistent cases favored TRBV28, TRBJ1-2 and TRBJ2-5.

Trimming removed 2 bases at V and 7 bases at J, with 9 bases between. The CDR3 runs 13 residues. Germline V gives CDR1 SNHLY, CDR2 FYNNEI. This clonotype has a handful of counts. What it binds is unknown. CDR3 regions were amplified by Arm-PCR using iRepertoire HTBI primers to build TCR beta libraries. TCRdb passed the multiplex PCR reads through MiXCR, listing each CDR3 protein once. The data show 360,000 or so distinct CDR3 sequences, roughly 24% seen once. The time point here: persistent/refractory GD, antithyroid drugs over 5 years with positive TRAb. The authors made the TCR library using RNA they extracted from PBMCs.

This material consisted of peripheral blood mononuclear cells (PBMCs), taken when the disease was refractory, from a patient treated with antithyroid drugs. This clonotype was sampled from a woman aged 40-49 years with Graves disease. The rearrangement links TRBV2 to TRBJ1-5; tentatively, D is TRBD1 (5 bases). CDR3 in DNA: TGTGCCAGCAGTGAACAGGGCAGACAGCCCCAGCATTTT. Residues: CASSEQGRQPQHF.